These 25 T cell receptor beta chains share one sample of origin, sequenced in a study of blood T cell repertoires in COVID-19. TCRdb keeps only in-frame clones here, not all; method: immunoSEQ multiplex PCR. The sample shows roughly 110,000 clones, roughly four fifths of them seen only once. Sequenced: peripheral blood. The receptors were gathered from a man of 80 years or more with COVID-19, enrolled during active disease.

The J gene is TRBJ2-7, the V gene TRBV18; TRBD2 might be the D (6 bases). V dropped 2 bases and J dropped 5 bases, with 10 bases sitting between them. Germline V CDR1 and CDR2: KGHSH, LQKENI. This CDR3 region has 13 residues. The CDR3 protein is CASSPMRRDEQYF. CDR3 nucleotides: TGTGCCAGCTCACCAATGAGGAGGGACGAGCAGTACTTC.

V gene TRBV5-1 combines with J gene TRBJ2-7; 8 positions match TRBD2. The J segment lost 6 bases and the V segment lost 0 bases, leaving 20 bases of the junction unmatched. Per germline, CDR1 SGHRS and CDR2 YFSETQ. The CDR3 sequence is 19 residues long. Written as DNA, the CDR3 is TGCGCCAGCAGCTTGGATCCGCGGGGGGCTGGAAGTAGGGCCTCCGAGCAGTACTTC. Translating gives CASSLDPRGAGSRASEQYF.

The gene calls are TRBV18 and TRBJ2-1, with TRBD2 matching over 13 bases. Germline CDR1 is KGHSH and CDR2 is LQKENI. The CDR3 covers 19 residues. J gave up 2 bases and V 5 bases, and 12 bases lay outside the gene matches. CDR3 sequence reads: CASSSIPGLAGPAYNEQFF. The DNA of the CDR3 is TGTGCCAGCTCATCAATACCGGGACTAGCGGGACCAGCCTACAATGAGCAGTTCTTC.

The rearrangement uses TRBV4-1 and TRBJ1-1; TRBD1 is a possible D gene (5 bases). The CDR3 sequence is 14 residues long. CDR1 and CDR2 from the germline V gene are MGHRA and YSYEKL. With 3 bases removed from V and 10 bases from J, the gap between germline ends came to 18 bases. In DNA form, the CDR3 reads TGCGCCAGCAGCCACACAGGCGGGGCCCGCACAGCTTTCTTT. Translation gives CASSHTGGARTAFF.

J is TRBJ2-7 and V is TRBV3-1 (or the pseudogene TRBV3-2); TRBD2 matches 12 bases. The germline V gene has CDR1 LGHDT and CDR2 YNNKEL (reference sequence). The CDR3 sequence is 16 residues long. The junction had 4 bases not matched to a gene; V was cut back by 4 bases and J by 0 bases. CDR3 in DNA: TGTGCCAGCAGCCGGGGACTAGCGGGCCACTCCTACGAGCAGTACTTC. Its protein is CASSRGLAGHSYEQYF.

The V gene is TRBV19, the J gene TRBJ2-5; a possible D gene is TRBD2 (5 bases). This CDR3 spans 15 amino acids. V was cut by 5 bases and J by 3 bases, with 16 bases left in between. CDR1 and CDR2 from the germline V gene are LNHDA and SQIVND (reference sequence). CDR3 sequence (DNA): TGTGCCAGTAGTGTCGCGGACTTCGGTGAAGAGACCCAGTACTTC. Translating it yields CASSVADFGEETQYF.

This clone was picked up one time. The CDR3 reads CSASTGDNYGYTF. The DNA for the CDR3 is TGCAGTGCTAGTACAGGGGACAACTATGGCTACACCTTC. The chain has TRBV20-1 and TRBJ1-2; TRBD1 aligns across 7 bases. The germline gives CDR1 DFQATT, CDR2 SNEGSKA (reference sequence). Germline trimming cut 3 bases from V and 2 bases from J; bases unmatched to any gene: 3. This CDR3 is built from 13 residues.

This clone occurred a few times. The V gene is TRBV7-9, the J gene TRBJ1-2; 7 nucleotides align to TRBD1. Trimming cost V 5 bases and J 0 bases; bases outside gene matches: 6. In germline, CDR1 is SEHNR, CDR2 FQNEAQ (reference sequence). This CDR3 region has 15 residues. The CDR3 region has the DNA TGTGCCAGCAGCCCTGGGGACAGAGCTAACTATGGCTACACCTTC. Translating it yields CASSPGDRANYGYTF.

This chain uses TRBV5-1 with TRBJ1-1; 8 bases are shared with TRBD1. CDR3 length equals 13 residues. CDR1 SGHRS and CDR2 YFSETQ come from the germline V gene. V was pared by 3 bases and J by 3 bases, with 1 base of the junction left unmatched. The CDR3 DNA is TGCGCCAGCAGCTCGGACAGGGACACTGAAGCTTTCTTT. This sequence encodes CASSSDRDTEAFF.

The rearrangement uses TRBV6-5 and TRBJ2-2; TRBD2 matches 8 bases. The V segment lost 7 bases and the J segment 6 bases; nucleotides outside the gene matches: 10. The CDR3 covers 15 residues. The germline CDR1 and CDR2 sequences are MNHEY and SVGAGI. The CDR3 is CASTTGTRSAGELFF. The CDR3 DNA follows: TGTGCCAGCACCACCGGGACTAGGAGCGCCGGGGAGCTGTTTTTT.

The gene calls are TRBV7-9 and TRBJ2-1; TRBD2 aligns across 7 bases. The trim removed 5 bases at V and 9 bases at J, leaving 19 bases unmatched. Germline CDR1 reads SEHNR; CDR2 reads FQNEAQ (reference sequence). CDR3 length: 17 amino acids. CDR3 in amino acids: CASSTSRGSGIRGEQFF. For the CDR3, the DNA is TGTGCCAGCAGCACATCCCGAGGGAGCGGGATAAGGGGTGAGCAGTTCTTC.

The chain recombines TRBV24-1 with TRBJ2-1, with D perhaps matching TRBD2 (6 bases). Germline V gives CDR1 KGHDR, CDR2 SFDVKD. Deletions cut 7 bases from V and 0 bases from J, with 12 bases between. This CDR3 contains 15 residues. The CDR3 region has the DNA TGTGCCACCAGGAGCCGGGGGAGCTCCTACAATGAGCAGTTCTTC. This encodes CATRSRGSSYNEQFF.

V and J are TRBV2 and TRBJ2-2, with 7 bases matching TRBD1. This CDR3 has 15 residues. Trimming removed 6 bases from V and 0 bases from J; junction bases left unmatched: 4. Germline V gene data show CDR1 as SNHLY and CDR2 as FYNNEI. The CDR3 DNA is TGTGCCAGCAGGAAAGACAGGGCGAACACCGGGGAGCTGTTTTTT. Its protein product is CASRKDRANTGELFF.

The rearrangement uses TRBV19 and TRBJ2-1; TRBD2 matches at 10 bases. This CDR3 spans 18 amino acids. The germline V gene encodes CDR1 LNHDA and CDR2 SQIVND (reference sequence). The trim removed 4 bases at V and 10 bases at J, leaving 19 bases unmatched. The CDR3 sequence is CASSTHHSSGSWPSEQFF. In DNA form, the CDR3 reads TGTGCCAGTAGTACACACCACTCTAGCGGGAGTTGGCCATCAGAGCAGTTCTTC.

This clone showed up just once. V is TRBV5-1 and J is TRBJ2-3; D is possibly TRBD1 (6 bases). V was cut by 2 bases and J by 7 bases, with 14 bases left in between. This CDR3 comprises 14 residues. CDR1 and CDR2 (germline): SGHRS, YFSETQ. The DNA of the CDR3 is TGCGCCAGCAGCTTATCGGACAGCATCAATACGCAGTATTTT. Protein product: CASSLSDSINTQYF.

The chain combines TRBV19 with TRBJ2-7, with no clear D. The CDR3 has 14 residues. Germline V gene lookup returns CDR1 LNHDA and CDR2 SQIVND (reference sequence). The germline V and J ends were trimmed by 5 bases and 0 bases, with 11 bases remaining between them. The CDR3 DNA reads TGTGCCAGTAGTGCTAGGATAAGCTCCTACGAGCAGTACTTC. Translated: CASSARISSYEQYF.

The gene calls are TRBV7-4 and TRBJ1-3; 12 positions agree with TRBD1. The CDR3 extends over 17 amino acids. V gave up 4 bases and J gave up 5 bases; unmatched junction bases: 9. From germline, CDR1 is SGHVT and CDR2 SQSDAQ. The CDR3 protein is CASSSPPRDRGRNTIYF. The CDR3 DNA is TGTGCCAGCAGCTCCCCCCCCCGGGACAGGGGGCGAAACACCATATATTTT.

This clone has a handful of counts. V gene TRBV19 combines with J gene TRBJ1-1; D call uncertain. The germline CDR1 and CDR2 sequences are LNHDA and SQIVND (reference sequence). V was cut by 6 bases and J by 2 bases, with 16 bases left in between. The CDR3 runs 15 residues. CDR3 protein: CASRDPRRRNTEAFF. CDR3 in DNA: TGTGCCAGTAGAGACCCGAGGAGGAGAAACACTGAAGCTTTCTTT.

The chain is built from TRBV5-5 and TRBJ1-5; a weak D match, TRBD1 (6 bases). Trimming pared 4 bases from V and 2 bases from J, leaving 10 bases between. The CDR3 is 14 residues long. Germline V gene data show CDR1 as SGHKS and CDR2 as YYEKEE (reference sequence). The chain's CDR3 is CASSLGGGNQPQHF. As DNA, the CDR3 is TGTGCCAGCAGCCTAGGGGGGGGCAATCAGCCCCAGCATTTT.

This clone was recorded a few times. The chain joins TRBV5-4 to TRBJ2-1; D is possibly TRBD2 (6 bases). The CDR3 loop spans 11 amino acids. The V gene's germline CDR1 is SGHNT and CDR2 YYREEE (reference sequence). The CDR3 sequence: CATRGGNEQFF. In DNA form, the CDR3 reads TGTGCGACAAGGGGAGGCAATGAGCAGTTCTTC.

This sequence joins TRBV5-5 and TRBJ1-1; a possible D gene is TRBD1 (5 bases). The CDR3 runs to 13 residues. V was trimmed by 5 bases and J by 3 bases, leaving 11 bases between them. The germline V gene has CDR1 SGHKS and CDR2 YYEKEE (reference sequence). The CDR3 bases are TGTGCCAGCAGTTGGGGGGGTGACACTGAAGCTTTCTTT. Its protein product is CASSWGGDTEAFF.

The chain employs TRBV7-2 and TRBJ1-5, with D unresolved. Germline CDR1 SGHTA, CDR2 FQGNSA. Trimming pared 1 base from V and 4 bases from J, leaving 5 bases between. This CDR3 has 13 amino acids. This chain's CDR3 is CASSLVQNQPQHF. CDR3 sequence (DNA): TGTGCCAGCAGCTTAGTACAAAATCAGCCCCAGCATTTT.

In its sample, this clone was seen many times. The chain employs TRBV5-4 and TRBJ1-5, with 11 bases lining up with TRBD1. The CDR3 is made up of 18 amino acids. Looked up from germline, CDR1 is SGHNT and CDR2 is YYREEE (reference sequence). The J segment lost 2 bases and the V segment lost 4 bases, leaving 11 bases of the junction unmatched. The CDR3 coding sequence is TGTGCCAGCAGCAGGTGGACAGGGGGCATGGTGGGCAATCAGCCCCAGCATTTT. This sequence encodes CASSRWTGGMVGNQPQHF.

Regarding this clone: Other DNA sequences from this sample encode an identical CDR3 as well. The gene calls are TRBV6-5 and TRBJ1-2; D might be TRBD1 (5 bases). The CDR3 runs 14 residues. V lost 0 bases and J 2 bases, leaving 7 bases between the germline ends. Germline V gives CDR1 MNHEY, CDR2 SVGAGI. In DNA form, the CDR3 reads TGTGCCAGCAGTTACTCAAGGGGAAACTATGGCTACACCTTC. It is translated as CASSYSRGNYGYTF.

The gene calls are TRBV3-1 (or the pseudogene TRBV3-2) and TRBJ2-1, with TRBD1 as a possible D gene (5 bases). CDR3 length: 12 residues. Germline CDR1 LGHDT, CDR2 YNNKEL (reference sequence). V lost 1 base and J lost 10, with 8 bases in between. CDR3 sequence: CASSQADTEQFF. Written as DNA, the CDR3 is TGTGCCAGCAGCCAAGCGGACACCGAGCAGTTCTTC.